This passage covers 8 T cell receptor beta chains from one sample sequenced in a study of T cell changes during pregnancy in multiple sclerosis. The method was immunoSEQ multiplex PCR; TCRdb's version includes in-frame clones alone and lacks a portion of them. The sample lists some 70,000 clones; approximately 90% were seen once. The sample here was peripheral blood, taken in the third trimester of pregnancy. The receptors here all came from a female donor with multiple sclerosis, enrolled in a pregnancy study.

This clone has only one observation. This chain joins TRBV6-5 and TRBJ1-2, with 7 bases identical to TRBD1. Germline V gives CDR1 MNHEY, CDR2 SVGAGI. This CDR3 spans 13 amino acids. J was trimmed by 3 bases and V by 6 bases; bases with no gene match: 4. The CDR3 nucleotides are TGTGCCAGCAGCCAAGGGGGCGACTATGGCTACACCTTC. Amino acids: CASSQGGDYGYTF.

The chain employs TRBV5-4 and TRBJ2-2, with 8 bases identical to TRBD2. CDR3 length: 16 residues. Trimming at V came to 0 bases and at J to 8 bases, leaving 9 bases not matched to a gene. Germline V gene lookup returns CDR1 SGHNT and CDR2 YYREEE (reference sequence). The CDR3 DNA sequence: TGTGCCAGCAGCTTGGTTGGTAGCGGGGTAATGGGGGAGCTGTTTTTT. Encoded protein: CASSLVGSGVMGELFF.

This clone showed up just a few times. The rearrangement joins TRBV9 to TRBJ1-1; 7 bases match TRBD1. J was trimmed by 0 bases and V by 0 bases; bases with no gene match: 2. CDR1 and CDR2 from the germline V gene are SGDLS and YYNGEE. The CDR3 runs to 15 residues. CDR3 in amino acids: CASSVGTGMNTEAFF. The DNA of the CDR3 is TGTGCCAGCAGCGTAGGGACAGGAATGAACACTGAAGCTTTCTTT.

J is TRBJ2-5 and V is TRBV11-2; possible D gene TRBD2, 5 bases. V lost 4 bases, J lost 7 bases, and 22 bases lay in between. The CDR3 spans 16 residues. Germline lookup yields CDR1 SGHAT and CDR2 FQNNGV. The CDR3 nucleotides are TGTGCCAGCAGCTCTCGGTCGATTTTTCGGGGTGGGACCCAGTACTTC. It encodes CASSSRSIFRGGTQYF.

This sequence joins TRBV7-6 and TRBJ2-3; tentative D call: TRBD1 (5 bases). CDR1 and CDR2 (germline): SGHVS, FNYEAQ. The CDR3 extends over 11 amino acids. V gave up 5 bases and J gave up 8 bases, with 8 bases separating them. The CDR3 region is CASSPDSTQYF. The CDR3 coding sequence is TGTGCCAGCAGCCCCGACAGTACGCAGTATTTT.

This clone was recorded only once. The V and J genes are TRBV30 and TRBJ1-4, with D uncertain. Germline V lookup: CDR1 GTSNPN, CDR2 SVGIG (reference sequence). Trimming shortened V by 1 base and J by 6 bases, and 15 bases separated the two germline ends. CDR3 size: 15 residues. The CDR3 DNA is TGTGCCTGGAGTGACCCGCGGGGTGCAGATGAAAAACTGTTTTTT. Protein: CAWSDPRGADEKLFF.

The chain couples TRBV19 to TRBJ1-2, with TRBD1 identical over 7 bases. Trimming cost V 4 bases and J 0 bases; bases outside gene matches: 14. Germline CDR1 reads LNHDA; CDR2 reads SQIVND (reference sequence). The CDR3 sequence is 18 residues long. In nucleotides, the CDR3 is TGTGCCAGTAGTAGCCTCGGCCCGGGACAGAAATCTAACTATGGCTACACCTTC. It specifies CASSSLGPGQKSNYGYTF.

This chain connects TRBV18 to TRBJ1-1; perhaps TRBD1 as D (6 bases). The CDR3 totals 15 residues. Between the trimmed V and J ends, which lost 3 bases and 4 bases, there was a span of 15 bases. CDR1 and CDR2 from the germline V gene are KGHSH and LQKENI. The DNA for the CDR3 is TGTGCCAGCTCACCCCTGGTAGGACAGCTCACTGAAGCTTTCTTT. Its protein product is CASSPLVGQLTEAFF.